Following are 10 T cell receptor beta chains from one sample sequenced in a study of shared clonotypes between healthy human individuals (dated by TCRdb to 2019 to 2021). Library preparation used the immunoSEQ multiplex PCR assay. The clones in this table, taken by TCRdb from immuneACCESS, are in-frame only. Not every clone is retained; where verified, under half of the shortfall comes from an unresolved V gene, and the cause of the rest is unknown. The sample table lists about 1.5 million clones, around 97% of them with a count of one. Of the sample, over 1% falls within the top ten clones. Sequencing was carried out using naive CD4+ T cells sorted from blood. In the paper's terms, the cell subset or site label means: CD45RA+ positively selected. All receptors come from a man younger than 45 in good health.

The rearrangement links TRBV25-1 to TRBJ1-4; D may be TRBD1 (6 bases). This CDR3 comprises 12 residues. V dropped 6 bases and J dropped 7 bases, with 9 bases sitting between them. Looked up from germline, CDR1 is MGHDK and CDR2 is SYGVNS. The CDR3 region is CASSEGGEKLFF. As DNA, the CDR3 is TGTGCCAGCAGCGAAGGGGGTGAAAAACTGTTTTTT.

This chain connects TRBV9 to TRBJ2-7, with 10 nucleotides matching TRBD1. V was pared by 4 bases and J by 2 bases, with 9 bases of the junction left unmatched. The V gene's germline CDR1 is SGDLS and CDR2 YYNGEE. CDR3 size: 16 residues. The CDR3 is CASSRNRDRGTYEQYF. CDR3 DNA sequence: TGTGCCAGCAGCCGCAACCGGGACAGGGGTACCTACGAGCAGTACTTC.

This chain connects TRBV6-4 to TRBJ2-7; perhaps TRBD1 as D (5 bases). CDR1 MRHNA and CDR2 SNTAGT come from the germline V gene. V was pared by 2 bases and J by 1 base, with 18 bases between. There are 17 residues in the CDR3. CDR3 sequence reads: CASSDHYGQDTSYEQYF. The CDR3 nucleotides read TGTGCCAGCAGTGACCACTATGGCCAGGACACTTCCTACGAGCAGTACTTC.

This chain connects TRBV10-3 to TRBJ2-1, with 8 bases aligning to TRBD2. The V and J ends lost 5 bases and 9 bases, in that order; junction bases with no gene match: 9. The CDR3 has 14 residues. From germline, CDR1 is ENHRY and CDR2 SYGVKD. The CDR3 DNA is TGTGCCATCAGTCCGGGACTAGATGTCGGTGAGCAGTTCTTC. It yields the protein CAISPGLDVGEQFF.

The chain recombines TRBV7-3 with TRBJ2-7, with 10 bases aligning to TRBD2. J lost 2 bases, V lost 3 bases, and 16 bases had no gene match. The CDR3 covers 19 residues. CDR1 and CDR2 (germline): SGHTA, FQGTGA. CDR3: CASSFSPGLATQGPYEQYF. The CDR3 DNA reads TGTGCCAGCAGCTTTTCACCGGGACTAGCGACTCAGGGCCCCTACGAGCAGTACTTC.

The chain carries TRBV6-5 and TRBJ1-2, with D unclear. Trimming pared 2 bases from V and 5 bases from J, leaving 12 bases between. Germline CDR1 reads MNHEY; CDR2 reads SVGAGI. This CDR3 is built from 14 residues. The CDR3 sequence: CASSYTKGGYGYTF. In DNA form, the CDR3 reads TGTGCCAGCAGTTACACCAAAGGAGGGTATGGCTACACCTTC.

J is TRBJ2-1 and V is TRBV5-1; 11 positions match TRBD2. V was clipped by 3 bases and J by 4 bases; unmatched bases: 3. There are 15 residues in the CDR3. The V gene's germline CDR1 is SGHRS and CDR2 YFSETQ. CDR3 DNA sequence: TGCGCCAGCAGCTCTCGGACTAGCGGGTACAATGAGCAGTTCTTC. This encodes CASSSRTSGYNEQFF.

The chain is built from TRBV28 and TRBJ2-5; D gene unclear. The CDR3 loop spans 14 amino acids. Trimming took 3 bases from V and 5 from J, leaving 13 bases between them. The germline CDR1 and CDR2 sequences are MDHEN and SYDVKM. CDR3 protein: CASSFGTYLETQYF. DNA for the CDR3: TGTGCCAGCAGTTTTGGCACCTACCTCGAGACCCAGTACTTC.

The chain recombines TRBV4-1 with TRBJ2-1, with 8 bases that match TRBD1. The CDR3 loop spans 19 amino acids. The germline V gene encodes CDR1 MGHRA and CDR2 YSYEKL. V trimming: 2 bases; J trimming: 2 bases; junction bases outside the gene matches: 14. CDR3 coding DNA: TGCGCCAGCAGCCAACCGGGGGAAAGATACAGGGGGGCCTACAATGAGCAGTTCTTC. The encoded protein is CASSQPGERYRGAYNEQFF.

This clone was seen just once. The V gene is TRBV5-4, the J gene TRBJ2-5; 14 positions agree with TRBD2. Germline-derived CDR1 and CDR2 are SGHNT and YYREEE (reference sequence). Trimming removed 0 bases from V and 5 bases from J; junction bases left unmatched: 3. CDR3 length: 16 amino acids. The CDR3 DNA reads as TGTGCCAGCAGCTTGGGACTAGCGGGAGGGTTCGAGACCCAGTACTTC. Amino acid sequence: CASSLGLAGGFETQYF.